Presented here are 19 T cell receptor beta chains from one specimen sequenced in a study of CD8+ T cells in alopecia areata. Scientists pooled cutaneous lymph node cells and sorted them on CD4, CD8alpha, NKG2D, NKG2ACE and other markers. In each case, RNA was isolated and then reverse transcribed into cDNA as the sequencing template. Data came from immunoSEQ multiplex PCR; TCRdb stores just in-frame clones and leaves some out. This sample comprises 290,000 or so clones, none seen once only. Material for sequencing was CD4+ T cells sorted from a lymph node. The receptors shown here come from a C3H/HeJ mouse with alopecia areata. The strain's MHC haplotype is H2-k.

Regarding this clone: Gene names follow the mouse nomenclature. Coverage ceases 4 residues before the CDR3 finishes, and the germline J gene fills in the end. The V call is TRBV13-2, the J call TRBJ2-1; no clear D gene. Germline assignment: CDR1 NNHNN and CDR2 SYGAGS (reference sequence). The CDR3 sequence is 14 residues long. Trimming took off 1 base at V and 0 bases at J, with 5 bases between the two ends. CDR3 region: CASGDSGNYAEQFF. Incomplete CDR3 DNA: TGTGCCAGCGGTGATTCAGGTAACTATGCT.

Worth noting for this clone: Gene and germline names: mouse. The read ends 4 residues before the CDR3 terminus; that terminus is restored from the germline J gene. The chain links TRBV1 to TRBJ1-2, with TRBD1 matching over 10 bases. This CDR3 has 15 residues. Germline-derived CDR1 and CDR2 are NSQYPW and LRSPGD (reference sequence). The covered CDR3 bases are TGCACCTGCAGTGTAATCGACAGGGGGCAGACC. It codes for CTCSVIDRGQT. The full-length CDR3 reads as CTCSVIDRGQTDYTF.

This clone was detected only a few times. Germline and genes here are mouse. The read finishes 4 residues shy of the CDR3 end, and the germline J gene is used to complete it. The J gene is TRBJ1-1, the V gene TRBV1, with TRBD1 matching 9 bases. The CDR3 is 14 amino acids. Trimming cost V 4 bases and J 4 bases; bases outside gene matches: 4. CDR1 and CDR2 from the germline V gene are NSQYPW and LRSPGD (reference sequence). The CDR3 loop is CTCSGTGAATEVFF. The sequenced part of the CDR3 DNA is TGCACCTGCAGTGGGACAGGGGCGGCCACA.

A note on this clone: Gene names refer to mouse genes. The CDR3 is cut off 4 residues early in the read; its end comes from the germline J gene. The chain has TRBV13-1 and TRBJ2-4, with D possibly matching TRBD1 (6 bases). Germline CDR1 NSHNY, CDR2 SYGAGN. The CDR3 loop spans 13 amino acids. V shed 7 bases and J shed 0 bases, with 9 bases lying between them. The CDR3 DNA, read in part, is TGTGCCAGCGGGACAATTAGTCAAAAC. It translates to CASGTISQN. The full CDR3 reads CASGTISQNTLYF.

Note on this clone: The genes are named according to mouse. The read halts 4 residues ahead of the CDR3 end, with the missing end drawn from the germline J gene. The V call is TRBV13-3, the J call TRBJ2-1; 11 bases line up with TRBD2. Germline-derived CDR1 and CDR2 are NNHDY and SYVADS. The CDR3 loop spans 13 amino acids. CDR3 DNA (partial): TGTGCCAGCAAAACTGGGGGGGCGCCT. Translation gives CASKTGGAP. The entire CDR3 protein is CASKTGGAPEQFF.

This clone was recorded a few times. The gene names here belong to mouse. The CDR3 end lies 4 residues beyond the end of the read and is filled in from the germline J gene. The gene calls are TRBV1 and TRBJ1-1; a possible D gene is TRBD1 (6 bases). Germline CDR1 is NSQYPW and CDR2 is LRSPGD (reference sequence). This CDR3 comprises 11 residues. CDR3 residues: CTCSDRAEVFF. The CDR3 bases that were read are TGCACCTGCAGTGACAGGGCA.

This clone turned up a few times. All gene names here are mouse names. The observed sequence ends 4 residues before the CDR3 terminus, with the missing tail filled in from the germline J gene. The chain joins TRBV13-1 to TRBJ2-2; the match to TRBD1 covers 7 bases. The CDR3 totals 15 residues. Trimming took 5 bases from V and 0 from J; bases not matched to a gene: 4. The germline CDR1 and CDR2 sequences are NSHNY and SYGAGN. The CDR3 bases that were read are TGTGCCAGCAGAGAGACAGGGCCAAACACCGGG. This translates into CASRETGPNTG. In full, the CDR3 reads CASRETGPNTGQLYF.

Turning to this clone: Gene names follow the mouse nomenclature. The read comes to an end 3 residues before the CDR3 does, leaving the germline J gene to fill in the end. The chain is built from TRBV1 and TRBJ1-6; D ambiguous. TRBJ1-6 is identified as an open reading frame with a role that is uncertain. The V and J ends lost 0 bases and 0 bases respectively, with 9 bases between them. The V gene's germline CDR1 is NSQYPW and CDR2 LRSPGD (reference sequence). The CDR3 contains 17 residues. CDR3 bases read: TGCACCTGCAGTGCAGAAGGAGACAATTCCTATAATTCGCCC. This codes for CTCSAEGDNSYNSP. In full, the CDR3 reads CTCSAEGDNSYNSPLYF.

A few counts support this clone. Germline and genes: mouse. The sequence runs out 4 residues before the end of the CDR3; the remainder is reconstructed from the germline J gene. Other DNA sequences in this specimen translate into the identical CDR3. This chain connects TRBV13-3 to TRBJ1-2; a possible D gene is TRBD1 (6 bases). Trimming took 3 bases from V and 2 from J, leaving 14 bases between them. The germline V gene has CDR1 NNHDY and CDR2 SYVADS. The CDR3 loop spans 15 amino acids. The DNA read from the CDR3 is TGTGCCAGCAGTGGGAGGAGGGGGGCGAACTCC. This gives the protein CASSGRRGANS. The entire CDR3 protein reads CASSGRRGANSDYTF.

This clone was seen many times. Any gene name here is a mouse gene name. With the read ending 4 residues before the CDR3 end, the germline J gene is used to fill in that end. Other DNA sequences in this sample translate to the same CDR3. The V and J genes are TRBV5 and TRBJ2-7; 11 bases fit TRBD2. The CDR3 covers 15 residues. The V segment lost 1 base and the J segment 3 bases; nucleotides outside the gene matches: 2. CDR1 and CDR2 from the germline V gene are LGHNA and YNLKQL (reference sequence). The CDR3 is CASSQAGTGGYEQYF. The sequenced CDR3 bases are TGTGCCAGCAGCCAAGCCGGGACTGGGGGCTAT.

A note on this clone: Germline and genes here are mouse. The sequence runs out 4 residues before the end of the CDR3; the remainder is reconstructed from the germline J gene. The chain is built from TRBV13-3 and TRBJ2-5, with D possibly being TRBD1 (5 bases). The V gene lost 4 bases and the J gene lost 2 bases, with 11 bases spanning the gap. Germline V gives CDR1 NNHDY, CDR2 SYVADS. The CDR3 runs to 14 residues. Incomplete CDR3 DNA: TGTGCCAGCAGTAAAAGACAGATCCAAGAC. It translates to CASSKRQIQD. The full CDR3 protein reads CASSKRQIQDTQYF.

In regard to this clone: Gene names are mouse gene names. The sequenced fragment ends 3 residues before the CDR3 boundary, so the rest is inferred from the germline J gene. The V and J genes are TRBV19 and TRBJ1-6, with D tentatively TRBD1 (6 bases). TRBJ1-6 is an open reading frame, and its role is uncertain. CDR1 and CDR2 from the germline V gene are FNHDT and SITEND (reference sequence). CDR3 length: 16 residues. Deletions cut 6 bases from V and 0 bases from J, with 13 bases between. The CDR3 loop reads CASTSGTLSYNSPLYF. CDR3 DNA, as far as it was read: TGTGCCAGCACCTCCGGGACACTTTCCTATAATTCGCCC.

A few counts support this clone. Genes and germline come from the mouse. The CDR3 end lies 4 residues beyond the end of the read and is filled in from the germline J gene. The V and J genes are TRBV13-1 and TRBJ2-5; 8 bases are shared with TRBD2. J gave up 1 base and V 5 bases, and 3 bases lay outside the gene matches. Germline V gene lookup returns CDR1 NSHNY and CDR2 SYGAGN. CDR3 length: 14 amino acids. The DNA read from the CDR3 is TGTGCCAGCAGCTGGGGGGTTGACCAAGAC. This codes for CASSWGVDQD. The whole CDR3 is CASSWGVDQDTQYF.

This clone was recorded a few times. Gene names refer to mouse genes. The CDR3 end falls 4 residues outside the read, so it is completed with the germline J gene. The chain uses TRBV13-3 and TRBJ2-7, with 11 bases aligning to TRBD2. The germline V gene encodes CDR1 NNHDY and CDR2 SYVADS. This CDR3 has 14 residues. The covered CDR3 bases are TGTGCCAGCAGTGATGGGACTGGGGGGAAT. Translated: CASSDGTGGN. The full CDR3 protein reads CASSDGTGGNEQYF.

This clone occurred a few times. The listed genes are named as in mouse. The read halts 4 residues ahead of the CDR3 end, with the missing end drawn from the germline J gene. The chain links TRBV1 to TRBJ2-1; D uncertain. Germline-derived CDR1 and CDR2 are NSQYPW and LRSPGD (reference sequence). Trimming took 0 bases from V and 3 from J, leaving 9 bases between them. This CDR3 has 15 amino acids. This CDR3 reads CTCSADRSLYAEQFF. The part of the CDR3 DNA that was read is TGCACCTGCAGTGCAGATCGCAGCCTCTATGCT.

Note on this clone: Germline and genes: mouse. The sequence runs out 3 residues before the end of the CDR3; the remainder is reconstructed from the germline J gene. V gene TRBV1 combines with J gene TRBJ1-6, with 7 bases fitting TRBD1. TRBJ1-6 is designated an ORF whose function remains uncertain. Germline assignment: CDR1 NSQYPW and CDR2 LRSPGD (reference sequence). The CDR3 is 14 amino acids. The junction had 3 bases not matched to a gene; V was cut back by 6 bases and J by 4 bases. The CDR3 loop is CTCSRDRYNSPLYF. The CDR3 bases that were read are TGCACCTGCAGCCGGGACAGATATAATTCGCCC.

This clone was seen repeatedly, ten times or more. The listed genes are named as in mouse. Read data end 4 residues before the CDR3 end; the end is taken from the germline J gene. Other DNA sequences in this sample translate to the same CDR3. The chain carries TRBV1 and TRBJ1-1; 11 bases are a match to TRBD1. V shed 4 bases and J 4 bases; nucleotides not matched to a gene: 2. This CDR3 has 14 amino acids. Per the germline V gene, CDR1 is NSQYPW and CDR2 is LRSPGD (reference sequence). This CDR3 is CTCSGTGGGTEVFF. The CDR3 DNA, read in part, is TGCACCTGCAGTGGGACAGGGGGCGGCACA.

This clone has a handful of counts. Any gene name here is a mouse gene name. The read terminates 4 residues before the CDR3 end, so the remaining end is supplied by the germline J gene. The chain recombines TRBV1 with TRBJ1-2; possibly TRBD1 for D (6 bases). The CDR3 loop spans 16 amino acids. The V gene lost 4 bases and the J gene lost 0 bases, with 15 bases spanning the gap. Germline assignment: CDR1 NSQYPW and CDR2 LRSPGD (reference sequence). Incomplete CDR3 DNA: TGCACCTGCAGTGGTCTCCGGGACAATGCAAACTCC. Encoded protein: CTCSGLRDNANS. The whole CDR3 reads CTCSGLRDNANSDYTF. The full variable domain, completed using reference TRBV1 and TRBJ1-2, is VTLLEQNPRWRLVPRGQAVNLRCILKNSQYPWMSWYQQDLQKQLQWLFTLRSPGDKEVKSLPGADYLATRVTDTELRLQVANMSQGRTLYCTCSGLRDNANSDYTFGSGTRLLVI.

Concerning this clone: Germline and genes here are mouse. The CDR3 goes on 4 residues after the read ends, and that part is filled in from the germline J gene. At the DNA level, this CDR3 is encoded by other sequences in the same sample as well. The chain recombines TRBV5 with TRBJ2-3; D unresolved. The CDR3 extends over 13 amino acids. CDR1 is LGHNA, CDR2 YNLKQL, per germline (reference sequence). The ends were cut back, 4 bases at V and 1 base at J, with 6 bases in the middle. The covered CDR3 bases are TGTGCCAGCAGCCCCCAAGGTGCAGAA. It encodes CASSPQGAE. The whole CDR3 sequence is CASSPQGAETLYF.